This record covers a single T cell receptor beta chain. In germline, CDR1 is LNHNV, CDR2 YYDKDF (reference sequence). The CDR3 consists of 16 residues. Trimming removed 3 bases from V and 0 bases from J; junction bases left unmatched: 5. These data originate in a study of graft-versus-host responses after intestinal transplantation. TCRdb keeps only in-frame clones here, not all; method: immunoSEQ multiplex PCR. The data show about 11,000 clones, with about 80% seen just once and 9% to 10% held by the top ten. Intraepithelial and lamina propria lymphocytes were freed from processed graft tissue. The sequence came from a human patient who received an intestinal transplant, so some T cells may come from the graft donor. This chain joins TRBV15 and TRBJ2-3, with 8 bases lining up with TRBD1. The material was ileum tissue, obtained 23 days after intestinal transplant. As DNA, the CDR3 is TGTGCCACCAGCAGGTTCTGGGACAGGAGCACAGATACGCAGTATTTT. Amino acids: CATSRFWDRSTDTQYF.